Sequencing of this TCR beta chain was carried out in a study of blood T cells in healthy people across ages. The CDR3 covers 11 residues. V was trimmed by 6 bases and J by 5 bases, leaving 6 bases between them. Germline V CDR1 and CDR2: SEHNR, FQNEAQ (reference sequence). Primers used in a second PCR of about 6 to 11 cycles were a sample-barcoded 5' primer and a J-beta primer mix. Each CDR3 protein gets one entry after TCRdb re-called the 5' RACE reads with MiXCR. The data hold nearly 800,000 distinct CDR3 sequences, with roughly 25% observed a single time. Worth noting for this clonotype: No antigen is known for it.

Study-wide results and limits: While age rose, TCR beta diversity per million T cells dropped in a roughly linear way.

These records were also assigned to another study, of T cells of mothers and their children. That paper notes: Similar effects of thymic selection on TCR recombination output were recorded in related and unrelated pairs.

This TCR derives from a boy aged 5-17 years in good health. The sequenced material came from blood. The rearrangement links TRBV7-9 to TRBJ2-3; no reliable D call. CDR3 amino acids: CASRWGDTQYF. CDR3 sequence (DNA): TGTGCCAGCAGATGGGGAGATACGCAGTATTTT.